This note documents a single T cell receptor beta chain sequence. The target antigen is unknown. Trimming took off 3 bases at V and 0 bases at J, with 6 bases between the two ends. Germline V gene lookup returns CDR1 SGHDT and CDR2 YYEEEE. The CDR3 extends over 13 amino acids. This sample is part of a study of cytomegalovirus exposure and HLA in healthy donors. General observations from the study: In a later analysis, TCR beta V- and J-gene trimming was associated with a missense DCLRE1C variant. A prior analysis recorded that most TCR beta V segments were productive about 87% or about 30% of the time.

PCR employed 60 Vbeta and 13 Jbeta primers. Some clones are missing from TCRdb's copy, which holds only in-frame ones; the method was immunoSEQ multiplex PCR. The table shows a few hundred thousand clones, with about 93% occurring only once. Sequencing was performed on PBMCs. This rearrangement joins TRBV5-6 to TRBJ1-2, with D hard to call. The receptor was isolated from a girl aged 2 to 10 in good health and CMV-seronegative. The CDR3 DNA reads as TGTGCCAGCAGCTCCCCCTCTAACTATGGCTACACCTTC. It translates to CASSSPSNYGYTF. The variable domain in full, with the rest retrieved from reference TRBV5-6 and TRBJ1-2, is DAGVTQSPTHLIKTRGQQVTLRCSPKSGHDTVSWYQQALGQGPQFIFQYYEEEERQRGNFPDRFSGHQFPNYSSELNVNALLLGDSALYLCASSSPSNYGYTFGSGTRLTVV.